A selection of T cell receptor beta chains follows, all from one sample in a study of T cells in Graves' hyperthyroidism and ophthalmopathy. TCRdb reanalysed the multiplex PCR reads using MiXCR and keeps one entry per CDR3 protein. The table has approximately 700,000 distinct CDR3 sequences, roughly 15% seen once. Sequenced material: blood. The receptors were sampled from a man in his late teens or twenties with Graves' hyperthyroidism. Both conserved end residues are part of each CDR3. D genes are given only for firm matches. Size is omitted from some rows. Given values are once, few, many or a class for expanded clones.

size: few
V: TRBV28
D: TRBD1
J: TRBJ2-5
CDR3: CASSSRDRGVNF
DNA: TGTGCCAGCAGTTCCCGGGACAGGGGAGTCAACTTC

size: NA
V: TRBV18
D: TRBD2
J: TRBJ2-1
CDR3: CASSPGRERDPFF
DNA: TGTGCCAGCTCACCAGGGAGAGAGCGGGACCCGTTCTTC

size: many
V: TRBV24-1
D: NA
J: TRBJ2-7
CDR3: CATSDPGAREQYF
DNA: TGTGCCACCAGTGATCCGGGAGCGAGGGAGCAGTACTTC

size: many
V: TRBV12-3/TRBV12-4
D: NA
J: TRBJ1-1
CDR3: CASSLWELNTEAFF
DNA: TGTGCCAGCAGCTTGTGGGAGTTGAACACTGAAGCTTTCTTT

size: many
V: TRBV11-3
D: NA
J: TRBJ2-1
CDR3: CASSLGVGREQFF
DNA: TGTGCCAGCAGCTTAGGTGTGGGGCGGGAGCAGTTCTTC

size: few
V: TRBV20-1
D: TRBD2
J: TRBJ2-7
CDR3: CSAPASGATYEQYF
DNA: TGCAGTGCCCCCGCTAGCGGGGCCACCTACGAGCAGTACTTC

size: NA
V: TRBV27
D: NA
J: TRBJ2-1
CDR3: CASSLLASNYNEQFF
DNA: TGTGCCAGCAGTTTACTAGCGTCAAACTACAATGAGCAGTTCTTC

size: few
V: TRBV20-1
D: TRBD2
J: TRBJ2-1
CDR3: CSALAGGSYNEQFF
DNA: TGCAGTGCTTTAGCGGGAGGCTCCTACAATGAGCAGTTCTTC

size: many
V: TRBV7-2
D: NA
J: TRBJ2-5
CDR3: CASSSGIAPETQYF
DNA: TGTGCCAGCAGCTCCGGGATCGCCCCAGAGACCCAGTACTTC

size: NA
V: TRBV11-2
D: NA
J: TRBJ2-7
CDR3: CASSFTSIGGEQYF
DNA: TGTGCCAGCAGCTTCACCTCGATCGGGGGCGAGCAGTACTTC

size: many
V: TRBV28
D: TRBD2
J: TRBJ2-1
CDR3: CASSRPTSGIPYNEQFF
DNA: TGTGCCAGCAGCCGTCCCACTAGCGGGATCCCTTACAATGAGCAGTTCTTC

size: NA
V: TRBV25-1
D: NA
J: TRBJ2-2
CDR3: CASSEGGYSVAGELFF
DNA: TGTGCCAGCAGTGAGGGCGGATACTCCGTTGCCGGGGAGCTGTTTTTT

size: many
V: TRBV11-3
D: NA
J: TRBJ2-7
CDR3: CASSLDPDRTYEQYF
DNA: TGTGCCAGCAGCTTAGATCCGGACAGAACCTACGAGCAGTACTTC

size: many
V: TRBV7-8
D: NA
J: TRBJ1-1
CDR3: CASSQWTLTAEAFF
DNA: TGTGCCAGCAGCCAGTGGACACTAACAGCTGAAGCTTTCTTT

size: few
V: TRBV9
D: NA
J: TRBJ2-1
CDR3: CASSVAAFDNEQFF
DNA: TGTGCCAGCAGCGTAGCCGCATTCGACAATGAGCAGTTCTTC

size: many
V: TRBV28
D: NA
J: TRBJ2-1
CDR3: CASVGSSYNEQFF
DNA: TGTGCCAGCGTTGGAAGCTCCTACAATGAGCAGTTCTTC

size: many
V: TRBV12-3/TRBV12-4
D: TRBD1
J: TRBJ2-7
CDR3: CASRPSEQGINEQYF
DNA: TGTGCCAGCAGGCCGTCTGAACAGGGGATCAACGAGCAGTACTTC

size: many
V: TRBV30
D: NA
J: TRBJ1-3
CDR3: CAWRTKKEVSGNTIYF
DNA: TGTGCCTGGAGGACCAAAAAGGAAGTCTCTGGAAACACCATATATTTT

size: NA
V: TRBV7-3
D: TRBD1
J: TRBJ2-1
CDR3: CASSEGQGSSYNEQFF
DNA: TGTGCCAGCAGCGAGGGACAGGGAAGCTCCTACAATGAGCAGTTCTTC

size: many
V: TRBV28
D: NA
J: TRBJ1-5
CDR3: CASGGHGQGLSQPQHF
DNA: TGTGCCAGCGGGGGTCATGGGCAGGGGTTATCTCAGCCCCAGCATTTT

size: few
V: TRBV5-6
D: NA
J: TRBJ2-7
CDR3: CASSTTHRDTYEQYF
DNA: TGTGCCAGCAGCACGACCCACAGGGACACCTACGAGCAGTACTTC

size: many
V: TRBV12-3/TRBV12-4
D: TRBD1
J: TRBJ1-5
CDR3: CASSPRGVGQPQHF
DNA: TGTGCCAGCAGCCCCAGGGGGGTCGGACAGCCCCAGCATTTT

size: many
V: TRBV28
D: NA
J: TRBJ2-3
CDR3: CASSSPSGSTDTQYF
DNA: TGTGCCAGCAGCTCCCCAAGCGGTAGCACAGATACGCAGTATTTT

size: many
V: TRBV12-3/TRBV12-4
D: NA
J: TRBJ1-5
CDR3: CASSPDRGGARQPQHF
DNA: TGTGCCAGCAGCCCCGACCGTGGGGGGGCAAGGCAGCCCCAGCATTTT

size: many
V: TRBV27
D: NA
J: TRBJ2-6
CDR3: CATHAVGGANVLTF
DNA: TGTGCCACCCACGCGGTCGGCGGGGCCAACGTCCTGACTTTC

size: few
V: TRBV19
D: NA
J: TRBJ1-1
CDR3: CASMRTANTEAFF
DNA: TGTGCCAGTATGCGGACAGCGAACACTGAAGCTTTCTTT

size: NA
V: TRBV3-1
D: TRBD2
J: TRBJ2-7
CDR3: CASSQETSGSHEQYF
DNA: TGTGCCAGCAGCCAAGAGACTAGCGGGAGCCACGAGCAGTACTTC

size: few
V: TRBV7-9
D: NA
J: TRBJ1-1
CDR3: CASSHDGKGFVENTEAFF
DNA: TGTGCCAGCAGCCATGACGGTAAGGGCTTTGTGGAGAACACTGAAGCTTTCTTT

size: many
V: TRBV3-1
D: NA
J: TRBJ1-1
CDR3: CASSPPRGNRAFF
DNA: TGTGCCAGCAGCCCCCCCCGGGGGAATCGAGCTTTCTTT

size: NA
V: TRBV18
D: NA
J: TRBJ2-2
CDR3: CASSVTVYTNTGELFF
DNA: TGTGCCAGCTCAGTGACAGTATATACGAACACCGGGGAGCTGTTTTTT

size: few
V: TRBV27
D: TRBD1
J: TRBJ1-6
CDR3: CASSFRDRGHSPLHF
DNA: TGTGCCAGCAGTTTTCGGGACAGGGGACATTCACCCCTCCACTTT

size: many
V: TRBV3-1
D: NA
J: TRBJ2-7
CDR3: CASSHKSPYEQYF
DNA: TGTGCCAGCAGCCATAAGTCCCCCTACGAGCAGTACTTC

size: many
V: TRBV18
D: NA
J: TRBJ1-1
CDR3: CASSPGGVGTEAFF
DNA: TGTGCCAGCAGCCCTGGGGGGGTAGGCACTGAAGCTTTCTTT

size: few
V: TRBV12-3/TRBV12-4
D: TRBD1
J: TRBJ2-3
CDR3: CASTTGDSTDTQYF
DNA: TGTGCCAGCACGACAGGGGACTCCACAGATACGCAGTATTTT

size: NA
V: TRBV7-3
D: TRBD2
J: TRBJ2-3
CDR3: CASGGGPADTQYF
DNA: TGTGCCAGCGGGGGAGGGCCGGCAGATACGCAGTATTTT